The rows below give T cell receptor beta chains drawn from one sample of a study of cytomegalovirus exposure and HLA in healthy donors. TCRdb's table, derived via immunoSEQ multiplex PCR, lists solely in-frame clones and lacks some. The data contain 55,000 or so clones, 70% to 85% of them singletons. Sample: PBMCs. The source of these receptors is a man aged 45 to 65 in good health and CMV-seronegative. CDR3s include the opening cysteine and the closing phenylalanine or tryptophan. A D gene is named only where the DNA matches it firmly. A row's size may be missing; if present it is once, few, many or a size class.

D,V,J,size,CDR3,DNA
TRBD1,TRBV5-1,TRBJ2-7,NA,CASSNRDRPYEQYF,TGCGCCAGCAGCAACCGGGACAGGCCGTACGAGCAGTACTTC
NA,TRBV2,TRBJ2-3,NA,CASSETHSTDTQYF,TGTGCCAGCAGTGAGACTCATAGCACAGATACGCAGTATTTT
TRBD1,TRBV18,TRBJ2-7,NA,CASSPGTGREQYF,TGTGCCAGCTCACCTGGGACAGGCCGCGAGCAGTACTTC
TRBD1,TRBV28,TRBJ2-5,NA,CASSPRTGKETQYF,TGTGCCAGCAGCCCTAGGACAGGGAAAGAGACCCAGTACTTC
NA,TRBV6-1,TRBJ1-3,NA,CASSEVGAGVGNTIYF,TGTGCCAGCAGTGAAGTAGGCGCGGGGGTAGGAAACACCATATATTTT
TRBD1,TRBV5-1,TRBJ1-2,NA,CASSLVFRDRQKDGYTF,TGCGCCAGCAGCTTGGTGTTTCGGGACAGACAAAAGGATGGCTACACCTTC
NA,TRBV7-3,TRBJ2-3,few,CASSRGGVGRLADTQYF,TGTGCCAGCAGCAGAGGGGGTGTCGGGCGTTTAGCAGATACGCAGTATTTT
NA,TRBV29-1,TRBJ1-5,NA,CSAPAEGCHQPQHF,TGCAGCGCCCCCGCGGAGGGGTGCCATCAGCCCCAGCATTTT
TRBD1,TRBV7-9,TRBJ2-7,NA,CASSSGQAGEQYF,TGTGCCAGCAGCTCCGGACAGGCTGGTGAGCAGTACTTC
NA,TRBV4-2,TRBJ1-3,NA,CASSQDWIGQTSGNTIYF,TGTGCCAGCAGCCAAGATTGGATAGGACAAACCTCTGGAAACACCATATATTTT
TRBD2,TRBV7-9,TRBJ2-1,few,CASSSVAGEINEQFF,TGTGCCAGCAGCTCAGTAGCGGGGGAAATAAATGAGCAGTTCTTC
NA,TRBV7-8,TRBJ1-2,NA,CASSSKQGPSYGYTF,TGTGCCAGCAGCTCTAAACAGGGTCCCTCCTATGGCTACACCTTC
TRBD1,TRBV28,TRBJ1-5,NA,CASRTGQGSYQPQHF,TGTGCCAGCAGGACCGGACAGGGTAGTTATCAGCCCCAGCATTTT
TRBD1,TRBV29-1,TRBJ1-2,few,CSVRAAGGLDYTF,TGCAGCGTTAGGGCTGCAGGGGGATTAGACTACACCTTC
TRBD1,TRBV27,TRBJ2-1,NA,CASRPTRGQGCEQFF,TGTGCCAGCAGGCCAACCCGTGGACAGGGGTGTGAGCAGTTCTTC
NA,TRBV19,TRBJ1-2,few,CASSRDRSYGYTF,TGTGCCAGTAGCCGCGATCGGAGCTATGGCTACACCTTC
TRBD1,TRBV11-3,TRBJ2-1,NA,CASSGDRGLYEQFF,TGTGCCAGCAGCGGGGACAGGGGGCTCTATGAGCAGTTCTTC
NA,TRBV5-1,TRBJ2-7,few,CASSLEGHEYEQYF,TGCGCCAGCAGCTTGGAGGGACATGAGTACGAGCAGTACTTC
TRBD1,TRBV6-1,TRBJ2-2,NA,CASTDRVGKGATGELFF,TGTGCCAGCACTGACAGGGTGGGGAAGGGGGCCACCGGGGAGCTGTTTTTT
TRBD1,TRBV7-3,TRBJ2-5,once,CASSHGQAETQYF,TGTGCCAGCAGCCATGGACAGGCAGAGACCCAGTACTTC
NA,TRBV7-2,TRBJ1-6,once,CASSFATVDRSSYNSPLHF,TGTGCCAGCAGCTTTGCCACGGTTGACAGGAGCTCCTATAATTCACCCCTCCACTTT
NA,TRBV6-1,TRBJ2-7,NA,CASSEAGGLNYEQYF,TGTGCCAGCAGTGAAGCAGGAGGACTTAACTACGAGCAGTACTTC
TRBD1,TRBV4-2,TRBJ1-6,NA,CASSRRDSRSYNSPLHF,TGTGCCAGCAGCCGACGGGACAGTCGCTCCTATAATTCACCCCTCCACTTT
TRBD1,TRBV7-8,TRBJ1-2,NA,CASKGAFGYTF,TGTGCCAGCAAGGGGGCGTTTGGCTACACCTTC
TRBD1,TRBV10-2,TRBJ1-2,NA,CASSEGTGRGGYTF,TGCGCCAGCAGTGAGGGGACAGGGCGAGGAGGCTACACCTTC
TRBD2,TRBV27,TRBJ2-7,few,CASSFQGGGRDGQYF,TGTGCCAGCAGTTTCCAAGGCGGGGGACGAGATGGGCAGTACTTC
TRBD2,TRBV11-1,TRBJ2-3,NA,CASSQGGTSGGLSTDTQYF,TGTGCCAGCAGCCAGGGGGGGACTAGCGGGGGCCTAAGCACAGATACGCAGTATTTT
NA,TRBV6-1,TRBJ2-3,NA,CASSEGAGGGDTQYF,TGTGCCAGCAGCGAGGGGGCAGGGGGAGGTGATACGCAGTATTTT
NA,TRBV21-1,TRBJ1-2,NA,CASSSRDRGYGYTF,TGTGCCAGCAGCAGCCGGGACAGGGGGTATGGCTACACCTTC
TRBD2,TRBV5-1,TRBJ2-7,NA,CASSWGLAGGESSYEQYF,TGCGCCAGCAGCTGGGGACTAGCGGGGGGGGAGAGCTCCTACGAGCAGTACTTC
NA,TRBV5-1,TRBJ1-3,NA,CASSLDSLSGNTIYF,TGCGCCAGCAGCTTAGACAGCCTCTCTGGAAACACCATATATTTT
NA,TRBV9,TRBJ1-2,NA,CASSPSGAGGLNGYTF,TGTGCCAGCAGCCCCAGCGGGGCGGGGGGCTTAAACGGCTACACCTTC
NA,TRBV7-6,TRBJ2-1,NA,CASSPRDGRGFLTYNEQFF,TGTGCCAGCAGCCCCCGGGATGGGCGGGGCTTCCTTACCTACAATGAGCAGTTCTTC
TRBD2,TRBV5-1,TRBJ2-5,NA,CASSPGLAGPQETQYF,TGCGCCAGCAGCCCGGGACTAGCGGGGCCACAAGAGACCCAGTACTTC
NA,TRBV10-1,TRBJ2-1,once,CANTGFHEQFF,TGCGCCAACACAGGGTTCCATGAGCAGTTCTTC
NA,TRBV6-5,TRBJ2-2,NA,CASTPTTGELFF,TGTGCCAGCACCCCAACTACCGGGGAGCTGTTTTTT
NA,TRBV19,TRBJ1-1,NA,CASSSVGHRGGNTEAFF,TGTGCCAGTAGTTCCGTCGGGCATCGAGGGGGGAACACTGAAGCTTTCTTT
TRBD1,TRBV5-1,TRBJ2-2,NA,CASSPTGTANTGELFF,TGCGCCAGCAGCCCAACCGGGACAGCGAACACCGGGGAGCTGTTTTTT
TRBD1,TRBV7-8,TRBJ2-2,NA,CASSPATGYGGELFF,TGTGCCAGCAGCCCCGCGACAGGGTACGGCGGGGAGCTGTTTTTT